The clone carrying this TCR beta chain has a count of ten or more. What it recognizes is unknown. Volunteers at a blood bank in Maryland, USA, were the healthy controls. Germline V CDR1 and CDR2: LNHNV, YYDKDF (reference sequence). Trimming removed 2 bases at V and 5 bases at J, with 13 bases between. The CDR3 runs 14 residues. This sample stems from a study of neurological immune-mediated disorders. The study, taken as a whole, reports: CDR3 amino acid sequences found in expanded clones were never shared across subjects, suggesting private repertoires in all groups.

MiXCR was run by TCRdb on the 5' RACE reads, yielding one entry per CDR3 protein. This sample has more than 13,000 distinct CDR3 sequences, with over 9.5% found just once. This receptor was identified in a woman aged 35 to 49 in good health. The gene calls are TRBV15 and TRBJ2-7; unclear D gene. Sequencing used PBMCs. Written as DNA, the CDR3 is TGTGCCACCAGCAGACTGGGTCTATCGGACGAGCAGTACTTC. Its protein is CATSRLGLSDEQYF.